This T cell receptor (beta chain) was sequenced during a study of T cells in Graves' hyperthyroidism and ophthalmopathy. Turning to the study itself: Pretreatment peripheral blood was obtained at initial diagnosis.

CDR1 and CDR2 from the germline V gene are SQVTM and ANQGSEA. CDR3 length equals 13 residues. Trimming cost V 8 bases and J 0 bases; bases outside gene matches: 4. Study-level results: Ophthalmopathy was distinguished from stable hyperthyroidism by 13 V-J signatures.

This clonotype has just a few counts. The antigen is unknown. Regions amplified from RNA transcripts were the TCR beta CDR3 regions. During a first-round RT-PCR of the TCR CDR3, the HTBI primer set was used. TCRdb reprocessed the multiplex PCR reads with MiXCR, giving one entry per CDR3 protein. The table lists about half a million distinct CDR3 sequences, roughly 22% of them singletons. Input material: blood. The rearrangement joins TRBV29-1 to TRBJ2-3; 8 nucleotides agree with TRBD1. The TCR was taken from a woman in her 70s with Graves' ophthalmopathy. Here the CDR3 reads CSHGTGSTDTQYF. CDR3 in DNA: TGCAGCCACGGGACAGGAAGCACAGATACGCAGTATTTT.